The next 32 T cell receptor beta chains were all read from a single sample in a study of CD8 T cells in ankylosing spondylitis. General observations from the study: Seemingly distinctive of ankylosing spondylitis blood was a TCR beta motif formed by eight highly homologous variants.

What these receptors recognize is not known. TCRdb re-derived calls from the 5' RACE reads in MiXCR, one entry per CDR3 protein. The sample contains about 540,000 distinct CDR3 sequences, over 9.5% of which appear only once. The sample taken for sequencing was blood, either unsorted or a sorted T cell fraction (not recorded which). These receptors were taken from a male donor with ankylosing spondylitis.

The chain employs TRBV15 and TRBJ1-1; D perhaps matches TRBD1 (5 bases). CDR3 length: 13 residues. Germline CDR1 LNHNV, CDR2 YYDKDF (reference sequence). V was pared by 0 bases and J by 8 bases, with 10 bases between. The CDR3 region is CATSRDGGEEAFF. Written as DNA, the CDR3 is TGTGCCACCAGCAGAGATGGGGGAGAGGAAGCTTTCTTT.

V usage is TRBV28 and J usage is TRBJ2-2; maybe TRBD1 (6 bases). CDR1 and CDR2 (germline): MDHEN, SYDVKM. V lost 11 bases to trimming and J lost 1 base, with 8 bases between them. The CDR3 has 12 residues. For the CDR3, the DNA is TGTGCCTACAGGGAGAACACCGGGGAGCTGTTTTTT. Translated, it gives CAYRENTGELFF. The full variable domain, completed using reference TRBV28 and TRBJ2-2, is DVKVTQSSRYLVKRTGEKVFLECVQDMDHENMFWYRQDPGLGLRLIYFSYDVKMKEKGDIPEGYSVSREKKERFSLILESASTNQTSMYLCAYRENTGELFFGEGSRLTVL.

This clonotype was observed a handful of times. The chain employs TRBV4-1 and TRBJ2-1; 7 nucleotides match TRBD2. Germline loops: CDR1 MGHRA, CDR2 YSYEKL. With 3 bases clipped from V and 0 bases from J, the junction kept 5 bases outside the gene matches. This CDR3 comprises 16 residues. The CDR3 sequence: CASSHGRGSSYNEQFF. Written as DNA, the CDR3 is TGCGCCAGCAGCCACGGGCGGGGGAGCTCCTACAATGAGCAGTTCTTC.

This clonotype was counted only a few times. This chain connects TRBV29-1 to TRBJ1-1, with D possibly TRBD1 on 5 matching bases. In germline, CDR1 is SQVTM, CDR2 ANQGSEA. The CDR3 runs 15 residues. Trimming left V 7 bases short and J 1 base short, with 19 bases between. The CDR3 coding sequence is TGCAGCGCCTCGGTCGGGGGTCCCAAGAACACTGAAGCTTTCTTT. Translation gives CSASVGGPKNTEAFF.

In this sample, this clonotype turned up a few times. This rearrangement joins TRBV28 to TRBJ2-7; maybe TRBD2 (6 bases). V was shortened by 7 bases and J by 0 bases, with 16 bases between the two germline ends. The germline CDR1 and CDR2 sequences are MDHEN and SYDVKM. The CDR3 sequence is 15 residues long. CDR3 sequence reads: CASTQRGLSSYEQYV. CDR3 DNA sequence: TGTGCCAGCACTCAACGGGGACTGAGCTCCTACGAGCAGTACGTC.

In DNA, the CDR3 is TGCAGCGTGGGACGGGGTGAAAAACTGTTTTTT. Translation: CSVGRGEKLFF. The chain joins TRBV29-1 to TRBJ1-4, with D possibly being TRBD1 (5 bases). Trimming pared 6 bases from V and 7 bases from J, leaving 9 bases between. This CDR3 contains 11 residues. CDR1 is SQVTM, CDR2 ANQGSEA, per germline. The full variable domain, in which reference TRBV29-1 and TRBJ1-4 provide the parts outside the CDR3, is SAVISQKPSRDICQRGTSLTIQCQVDSQVTMMFWYRQQPGQSLTLIATANQGSEATYESGFVIDKFPISRPNLTFSTLTVSNMSPEDSSIYLCSVGRGEKLFFGSGTQLSVL.

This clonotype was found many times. CDR3 DNA sequence: TGCGCCAGCAGTGAGCCCCACAGGGGGACGAACACTGAAGCTTTCTTT. Amino acids: CASSEPHRGTNTEAFF. J is TRBJ1-1 and V is TRBV10-2; 8 nucleotides align to TRBD1. Germline values: CDR1 WSHSY, CDR2 SAAADI. V lost 2 bases to trimming and J lost 1 base; unmatched junction nucleotides: 6. The CDR3 has 16 amino acids.

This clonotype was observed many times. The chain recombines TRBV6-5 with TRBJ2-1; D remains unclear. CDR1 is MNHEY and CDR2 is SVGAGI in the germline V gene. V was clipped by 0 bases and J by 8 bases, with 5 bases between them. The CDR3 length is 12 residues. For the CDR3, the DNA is TGTGCCAGCAGTTACTCCCCCCATGAGCAGTTCTTC. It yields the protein CASSYSPHEQFF.

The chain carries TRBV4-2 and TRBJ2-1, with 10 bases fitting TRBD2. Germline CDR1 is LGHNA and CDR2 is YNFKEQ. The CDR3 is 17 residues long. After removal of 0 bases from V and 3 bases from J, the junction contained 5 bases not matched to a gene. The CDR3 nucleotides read TGTGCCAGCAGCCAAGATCCAGCTAGCGGGAGCTACAATGAGCAGTTCTTC. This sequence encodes CASSQDPASGSYNEQFF.

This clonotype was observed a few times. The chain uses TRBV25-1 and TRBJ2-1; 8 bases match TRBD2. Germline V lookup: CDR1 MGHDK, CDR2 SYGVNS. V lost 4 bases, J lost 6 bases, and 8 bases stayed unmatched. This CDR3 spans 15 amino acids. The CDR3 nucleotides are TGTGCCAGCAGTGCTGGGACTAGTGAAGTCAATGAGCAGTTCTTC. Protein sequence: CASSAGTSEVNEQFF.

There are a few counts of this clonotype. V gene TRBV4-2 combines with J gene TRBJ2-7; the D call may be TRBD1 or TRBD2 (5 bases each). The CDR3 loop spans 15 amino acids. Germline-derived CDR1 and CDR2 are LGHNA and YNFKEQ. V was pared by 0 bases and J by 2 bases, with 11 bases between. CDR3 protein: CASSQEGVGAYEQYF. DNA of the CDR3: TGTGCCAGCAGCCAAGAGGGGGTAGGGGCCTACGAGCAGTACTTC.

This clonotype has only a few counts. CDR3 loop: CASRGAGVHQPQHF. The DNA of the CDR3 is TGTGCCAGCAGGGGGGCAGGGGTGCATCAGCCCCAGCATTTT. This chain links TRBV28 with TRBJ1-5; possibly TRBD1 for D (6 bases). Per the germline V gene, CDR1 is MDHEN and CDR2 is SYDVKM. The CDR3 length is 14 residues. V was shortened by 6 bases and J by 5 bases, with 14 bases between the two germline ends.

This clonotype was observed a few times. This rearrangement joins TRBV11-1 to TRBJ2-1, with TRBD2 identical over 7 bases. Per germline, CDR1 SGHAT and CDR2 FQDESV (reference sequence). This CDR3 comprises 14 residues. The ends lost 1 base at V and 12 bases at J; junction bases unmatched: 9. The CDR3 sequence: CASSLVQGGFGQFF. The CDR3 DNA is TGTGCCAGCAGCTTAGTCCAGGGAGGGTTTGGGCAGTTCTTC.

Written as DNA, the CDR3 is TGCGCCAGCAGCTTGGGTGGTACTAGCACAGATACGCAGTATTTT. Residues: CASSLGGTSTDTQYF. This chain joins TRBV5-1 and TRBJ2-3, with D hard to call. V lost 0 bases and J 0 bases, leaving 8 bases between the germline ends. This CDR3 is built from 15 residues. Germline loops: CDR1 SGHRS, CDR2 YFSETQ. Variable domain in full (rest from reference TRBV5-1 and TRBJ2-3): KAGVTQTPRYLIKTRGQQVTLSCSPISGHRSVSWYQQTPGQGLQFLFEYFSETQRNKGNFPGRFSGRQFSNSRSEMNVSTLELGDSALYLCASSLGGTSTDTQYFGPGTRLTVL.

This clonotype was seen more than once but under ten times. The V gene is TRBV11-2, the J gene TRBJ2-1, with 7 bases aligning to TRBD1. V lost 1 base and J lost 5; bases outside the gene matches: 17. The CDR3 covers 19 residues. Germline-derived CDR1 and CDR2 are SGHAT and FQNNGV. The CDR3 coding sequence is TGTGCCAGCAGCTTAGTTCCGAACAGGGGACGTCTAGAAAACAATGAGCAGTTCTTC. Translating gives CASSLVPNRGRLENNEQFF.

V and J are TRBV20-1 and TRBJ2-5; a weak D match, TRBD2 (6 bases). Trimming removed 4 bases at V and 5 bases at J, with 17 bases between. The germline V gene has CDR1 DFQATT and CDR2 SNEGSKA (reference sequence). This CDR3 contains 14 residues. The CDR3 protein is CSAIIAEGRETQYF. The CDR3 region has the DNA TGCAGTGCTATAATAGCTGAGGGGAGGGAGACCCAGTACTTC.

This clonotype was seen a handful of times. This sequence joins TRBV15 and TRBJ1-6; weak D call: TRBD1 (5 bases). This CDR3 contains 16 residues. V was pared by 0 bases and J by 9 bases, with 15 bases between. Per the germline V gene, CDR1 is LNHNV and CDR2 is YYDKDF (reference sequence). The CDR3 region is CATSRDRGASGSPLHF. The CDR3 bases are TGTGCCACCAGCAGAGATCGCGGGGCCTCGGGTTCACCCCTCCACTTT.

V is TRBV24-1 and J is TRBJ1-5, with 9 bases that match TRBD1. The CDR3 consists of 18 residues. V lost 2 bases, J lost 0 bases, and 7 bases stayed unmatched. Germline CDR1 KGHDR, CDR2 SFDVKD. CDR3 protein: CATSDSGTGQISNQPQHF. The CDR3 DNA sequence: TGTGCCACCAGTGATTCCGGGACAGGGCAAATTAGCAATCAGCCCCAGCATTTT.

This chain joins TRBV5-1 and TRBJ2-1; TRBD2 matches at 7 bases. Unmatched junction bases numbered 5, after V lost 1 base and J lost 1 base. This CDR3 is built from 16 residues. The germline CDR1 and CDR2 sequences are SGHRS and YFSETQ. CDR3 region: CASSLRAGDSYNEQFF. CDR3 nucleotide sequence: TGCGCCAGCAGCTTGAGGGCGGGAGATTCCTACAATGAGCAGTTCTTC.

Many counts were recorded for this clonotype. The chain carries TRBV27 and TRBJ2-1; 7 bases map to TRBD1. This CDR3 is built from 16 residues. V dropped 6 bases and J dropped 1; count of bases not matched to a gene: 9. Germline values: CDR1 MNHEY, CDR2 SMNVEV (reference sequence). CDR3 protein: CASSPPDRQSYNEQFF. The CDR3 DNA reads TGTGCCAGCAGCCCTCCGGACAGGCAATCCTACAATGAGCAGTTCTTC.

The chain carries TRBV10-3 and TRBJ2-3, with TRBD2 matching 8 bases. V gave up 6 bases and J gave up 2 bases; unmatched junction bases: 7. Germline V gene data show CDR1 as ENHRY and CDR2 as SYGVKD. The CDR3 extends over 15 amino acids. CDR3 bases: TGTGCCATCAGCATAAGCGGGGGAAACACAGATACGCAGTATTTT. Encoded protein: CAISISGGNTDTQYF.

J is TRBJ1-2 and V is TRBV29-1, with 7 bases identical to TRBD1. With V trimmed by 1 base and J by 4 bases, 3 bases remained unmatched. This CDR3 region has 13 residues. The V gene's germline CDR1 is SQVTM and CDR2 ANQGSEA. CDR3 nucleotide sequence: TGCAGCGTTGAAGGTTGGGACAGCTATGGCTACACCTTC. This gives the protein CSVEGWDSYGYTF.

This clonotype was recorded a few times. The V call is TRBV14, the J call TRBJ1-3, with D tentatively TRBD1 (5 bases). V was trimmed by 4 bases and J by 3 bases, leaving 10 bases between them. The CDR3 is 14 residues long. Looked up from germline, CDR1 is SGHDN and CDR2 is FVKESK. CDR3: CASSLGTVGNTIYF. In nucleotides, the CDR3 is TGTGCCAGCAGCCTCGGGACCGTTGGAAACACCATATATTTT.

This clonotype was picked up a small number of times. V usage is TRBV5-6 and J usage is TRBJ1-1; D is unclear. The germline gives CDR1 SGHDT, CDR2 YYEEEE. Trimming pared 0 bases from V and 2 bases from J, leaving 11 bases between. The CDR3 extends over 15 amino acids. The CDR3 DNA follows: TGTGCCAGCAGCTTGGGGGTCTTTTTTAACACTGAAGCTTTCTTT. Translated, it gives CASSLGVFFNTEAFF.

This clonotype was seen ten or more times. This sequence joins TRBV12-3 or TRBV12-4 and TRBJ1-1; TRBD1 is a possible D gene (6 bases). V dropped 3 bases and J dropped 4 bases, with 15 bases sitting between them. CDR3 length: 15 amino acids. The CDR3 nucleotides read TGTGCCAGCAGTTTCGGCAGGGGCAAGAGCACTGAAGCTTTCTTT. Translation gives CASSFGRGKSTEAFF.

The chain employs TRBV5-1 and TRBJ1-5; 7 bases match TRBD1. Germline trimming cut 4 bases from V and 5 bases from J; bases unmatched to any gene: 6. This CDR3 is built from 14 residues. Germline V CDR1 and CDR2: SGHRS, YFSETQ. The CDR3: CASSPGQSDQPQHF. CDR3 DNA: TGCGCCAGCAGCCCGGGACAGTCAGATCAGCCCCAGCATTTT.

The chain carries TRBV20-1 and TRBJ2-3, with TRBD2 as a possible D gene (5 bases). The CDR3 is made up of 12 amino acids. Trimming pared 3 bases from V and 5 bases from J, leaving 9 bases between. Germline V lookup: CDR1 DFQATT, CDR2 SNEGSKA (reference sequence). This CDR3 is CSASLGGDTQYF. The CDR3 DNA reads TGCAGTGCTAGTTTAGGAGGAGATACGCAGTATTTT.

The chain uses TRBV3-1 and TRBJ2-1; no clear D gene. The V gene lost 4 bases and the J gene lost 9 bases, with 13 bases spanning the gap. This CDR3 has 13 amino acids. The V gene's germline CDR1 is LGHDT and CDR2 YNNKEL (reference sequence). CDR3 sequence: CASSLPRAGEQFF. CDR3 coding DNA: TGTGCCAGCAGCCTTCCGAGAGCCGGTGAGCAGTTCTTC.

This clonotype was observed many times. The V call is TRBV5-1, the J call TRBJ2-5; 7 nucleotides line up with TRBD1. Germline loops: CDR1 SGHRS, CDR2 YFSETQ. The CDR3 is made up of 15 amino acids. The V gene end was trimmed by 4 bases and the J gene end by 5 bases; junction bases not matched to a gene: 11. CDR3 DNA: TGCGCCAGCAGCCATACAGGGGCTCCAGATGAGACCCAGTACTTC. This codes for CASSHTGAPDETQYF.

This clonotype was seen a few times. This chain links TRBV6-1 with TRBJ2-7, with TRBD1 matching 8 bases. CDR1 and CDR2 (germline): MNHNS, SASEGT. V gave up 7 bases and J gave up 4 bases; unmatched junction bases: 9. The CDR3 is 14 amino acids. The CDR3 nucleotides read TGTGCCAGCACACAGGACAGGGCCGTGTACGAGCAGTACTTC. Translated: CASTQDRAVYEQYF.

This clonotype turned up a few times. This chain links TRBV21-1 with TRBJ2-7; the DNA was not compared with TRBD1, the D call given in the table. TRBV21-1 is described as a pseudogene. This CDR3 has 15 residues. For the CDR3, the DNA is TGTGCCAGCAGCAAGGAAGTTGGGGGAGCCTACGAGCAGTACTTC. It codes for CASSKEVGGAYEQYF.

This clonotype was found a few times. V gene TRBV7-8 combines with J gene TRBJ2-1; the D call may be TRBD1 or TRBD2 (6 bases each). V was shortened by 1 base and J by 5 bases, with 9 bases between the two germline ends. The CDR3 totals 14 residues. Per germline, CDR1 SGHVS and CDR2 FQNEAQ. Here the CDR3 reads CASSLEGGHNEQFF. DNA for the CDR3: TGTGCCAGCAGCTTAGAGGGGGGACACAATGAGCAGTTCTTC.